These 20 T cell receptor beta chains share one sample of origin, sequenced in a study of long-term antiretroviral therapy in people with HIV. Running of the v3.0 immunoSEQ assay took place at survey level. Measured with immunoSEQ multiplex PCR; TCRdb has only the in-frame clones, and not every one. The sample carries 15,000 to 20,000 clones, about 90% recorded once. The sequencing here drew on unsorted PBMCs, taken more than 2.2 years before starting antiretroviral therapy. The source is a woman in her twenties or thirties with HIV.

This chain joins TRBV25-1 and TRBJ1-2; D gene ambiguous. The CDR3 has 13 amino acids. The V end was cut by 8 bases, the J end by 5 bases, with 15 bases between. Germline V CDR1 and CDR2: MGHDK, SYGVNS. This CDR3 is CASRGTVIYGYTF. CDR3 nucleotide sequence: TGTGCCAGCCGGGGAACAGTGATATATGGCTACACCTTC.

The chain carries TRBV13 and TRBJ2-5; TRBD2 matches at 9 bases. V shed 5 bases, J shed 1 base, and the junction held 5 bases outside the gene matches. CDR1 is PRHDT, CDR2 FYEKMQ, per germline (reference sequence). The CDR3 covers 15 residues. The CDR3 region has the DNA TGTGCCAGCAGCCCAAAGACTAGCGGCCAAGAGACCCAGTACTTC. It translates to CASSPKTSGQETQYF. Drawing the rest from reference TRBV13 and TRBJ2-5, the complete variable domain is AAGVIQSPRHLIKEKRETATLKCYPIPRHDTVYWYQQGPGQDPQFLISFYEKMQSDKGSIPDRFSAQQFSDYHSELNMSSLELGDSALYFCASSPKTSGQETQYFGPGTRLLVL.

The V and J genes are TRBV6-5 and TRBJ1-2, with TRBD1 matching 9 bases. The CDR3 is made up of 13 amino acids. The V and J ends lost 7 bases and 2 bases, in that order; junction bases with no gene match: 2. Per germline, CDR1 MNHEY and CDR2 SVGAGI. Here the CDR3 reads CASTTGGNYGYTF. CDR3 in DNA: TGTGCCAGCACCACAGGGGGCAACTATGGCTACACCTTC.

The J gene is TRBJ1-1, the V gene TRBV18, with D unclear. V lost 0 bases to trimming and J lost 5 bases, with 7 bases between them. The CDR3 contains 13 residues. Germline V gene data show CDR1 as KGHSH and CDR2 as LQKENI. The DNA of the CDR3 is TGTGCCAGCTCACCACCTTCGAAGACTGAAGCTTTCTTT. Its translation is CASSPPSKTEAFF.

This clone was counted a single time. The chain combines TRBV7-3 with TRBJ1-2; 8 positions agree with TRBD1. Germline values: CDR1 SGHTA, CDR2 FQGTGA. Trimming took 1 base from V and 6 from J; bases not matched to a gene: 4. The CDR3 totals 14 residues. Written as DNA, the CDR3 is TGTGCCAGCAGCTTAAATCCGACAGGGGATGGCTACACCTTC. It yields the protein CASSLNPTGDGYTF.

This clone occurred once. The chain employs TRBV7-2 and TRBJ2-2, with no clear D. Trimming left V 2 bases short and J 4 bases short, with 8 bases between. CDR3 length: 14 amino acids. The germline gives CDR1 SGHTA, CDR2 FQGNSA. The CDR3 loop is CASSLREGTGELFF. CDR3 bases: TGTGCCAGCAGCTTACGAGAAGGCACCGGGGAGCTGTTTTTT.

V usage is TRBV4-3 and J usage is TRBJ1-2, with 8 bases matching TRBD1. Germline CDR1 LGHNA, CDR2 YSLEER. Trimming cost V 1 base and J 4 bases; bases outside gene matches: 23. CDR3 length: 21 amino acids. CDR3 sequence reads: CASSQVGQGTLFHPNFYGYTF. The CDR3 DNA is TGCGCCAGCAGCCAAGTCGGACAGGGAACCCTTTTTCATCCGAATTTCTATGGCTACACCTTC.

The chain carries TRBV30 and TRBJ1-5; TRBD1 matches at 8 bases. Germline V gives CDR1 GTSNPN, CDR2 SVGIG (reference sequence). CDR3 length: 17 residues. V lost 0 bases to trimming and J lost 0 bases; unmatched junction nucleotides: 7. CDR3 DNA sequence: TGTGCCTGGAGTGTAAGACAGGGGCTTTATAGCAATCAGCCCCAGCATTTT. This translates into CAWSVRQGLYSNQPQHF.

J is TRBJ2-5 and V is TRBV9; 8 bases agree with TRBD1. J was trimmed by 5 bases and V by 1 base; bases with no gene match: 4. The CDR3 is made up of 14 amino acids. Looked up from germline, CDR1 is SGDLS and CDR2 is YYNGEE. The CDR3: CASSVQGAGETQYF. CDR3 coding DNA: TGTGCCAGCAGCGTACAGGGGGCTGGGGAGACCCAGTACTTC.

The chain combines TRBV7-8 with TRBJ2-1, with 7 nucleotides matching TRBD1. V lost 5 bases, J lost 2 bases, and 6 bases stayed unmatched. The germline gives CDR1 SGHVS, CDR2 FQNEAQ. The CDR3 has 15 residues. Here the CDR3 reads CASSIRQGPYNEQFF. CDR3 sequence (DNA): TGTGCCAGCAGCATCAGACAGGGACCCTACAATGAGCAGTTCTTC.

The genes are TRBV30 and TRBJ1-1; D call uncertain. The V end lost 2 bases, the J end lost 5 bases, and 9 bases lay between the germline ends. Germline V gives CDR1 GTSNPN, CDR2 SVGIG (reference sequence). This CDR3 is 12 amino acids long. CDR3 coding DNA: TGTGCCTGGAGTTGGGAAGGAACTGAAGCTTTCTTT. The encoded protein is CAWSWEGTEAFF.

V is TRBV27 and J is TRBJ1-1; 10 bases map to TRBD1. The germline V gene has CDR1 MNHEY and CDR2 SMNVEV (reference sequence). CDR3 size: 16 residues. Trimming cost V 3 bases and J 0 bases; bases outside gene matches: 4. The CDR3 sequence is CASSFGTGDMNTEAFF. In DNA form, the CDR3 reads TGTGCCAGCAGTTTCGGGACAGGGGACATGAACACTGAAGCTTTCTTT.

The chain combines TRBV11-2 with TRBJ2-1, with 7 nucleotides matching TRBD2. This CDR3 region has 15 residues. The V and J ends lost 0 bases and 6 bases, in that order; junction bases with no gene match: 5. Germline V gene lookup returns CDR1 SGHAT and CDR2 FQNNGV. For the CDR3, the DNA is TGTGCCAGCAGCTTAGAAGCGGGGAGACCCAATGAGCAGTTCTTC. This gives the protein CASSLEAGRPNEQFF.

This clone appeared a few times. This chain connects TRBV4-3 to TRBJ2-1; TRBD1 matches at 9 bases. V shed 0 bases, J shed 0 bases, and the junction held 12 bases outside the gene matches. CDR3 size: 20 residues. Germline assignment: CDR1 LGHNA and CDR2 YSLEER. CDR3 nucleotides: TGCGCCAGCAGCCAAGAGAGCCCCTACCGGGACAGGGTCTCCTACAATGAGCAGTTCTTC. The encoded protein is CASSQESPYRDRVSYNEQFF.

V is TRBV19 and J is TRBJ1-2; TRBD1 matches at 9 bases. The ends lost 11 bases at V and 8 bases at J; junction bases unmatched: 9. This CDR3 contains 12 residues. In germline, CDR1 is LNHDA, CDR2 SQIVND (reference sequence). This CDR3 reads CAVPQGAEGYTF. DNA of the CDR3: TGTGCCGTTCCACAGGGGGCAGAAGGCTACACCTTC.

V is TRBV5-1 and J is TRBJ1-2; tentative D call: TRBD1 (5 bases). Germline-derived CDR1 and CDR2 are SGHRS and YFSETQ. Trimming pared 0 bases from V and 0 bases from J, leaving 9 bases between. This CDR3 is 15 amino acids long. The CDR3 region is CASSLGPGSNYGYTF. As DNA, the CDR3 is TGCGCCAGCAGCTTGGGGCCAGGGTCTAACTATGGCTACACCTTC. Supplemented by reference TRBV5-1 and TRBJ1-2, the full variable domain reads KAGVTQTPRYLIKTRGQQVTLSCSPISGHRSVSWYQQTPGQGLQFLFEYFSETQRNKGNFPGRFSGRQFSNSRSEMNVSTLELGDSALYLCASSLGPGSNYGYTFGSGTRLTVV.

The table lists this clone with a count of one. The rearrangement uses TRBV7-9 and TRBJ2-5; D may be TRBD1 (5 bases). The germline CDR1 and CDR2 sequences are SEHNR and FQNEAQ (reference sequence). The CDR3 is made up of 15 amino acids. Trimming removed 1 base at V and 7 bases at J, with 16 bases between. CDR3 in amino acids: CASSLEGAGYGTQYF. CDR3 in DNA: TGTGCCAGCAGCTTAGAAGGGGCAGGGTACGGGACCCAGTACTTC.

The V gene is TRBV7-8, the J gene TRBJ1-2; no clear D gene. CDR3 size: 13 residues. V shed 2 bases and J shed 7 bases, with 11 bases lying between them. CDR1 and CDR2 (germline): SGHVS, FQNEAQ. CDR3 nucleotide sequence: TGTGCCAGCAGCTTATCGACCTTGGGTGGCTACACCTTC. Protein: CASSLSTLGGYTF. The entire variable domain, with the rest obtained from reference TRBV7-8 and TRBJ1-2, is as follows: GAGVSQSPRYKVAKRGQDVALRCDPISGHVSLFWYQQALGQGPEFLTYFQNEAQLDKSGLPSDRFFAERPEGSVSTLKIQRTQQEDSAVYLCASSLSTLGGYTFGSGTRLTVV.

The chain joins TRBV10-3 to TRBJ1-1; no clear D. CDR3 length: 15 amino acids. Per the germline V gene, CDR1 is ENHRY and CDR2 is SYGVKD. Trimming shortened V by 1 base and J by 0 bases, and 9 bases separated the two germline ends. The CDR3 DNA reads TGTGCCATCAGTGAGTTCGGCAGGCTGAACACTGAAGCTTTCTTT. Its translation is CAISEFGRLNTEAFF.

The chain employs TRBV2 and TRBJ1-4; 9 bases align to TRBD1. The CDR3 sequence is 15 residues long. Trimming took 7 bases from V and 3 from J; bases not matched to a gene: 6. Germline V gives CDR1 SNHLY, CDR2 FYNNEI. Here the CDR3 DNA reads TGTGCCAGCATTTTACAGGGGGCGGCTAATGAAAAACTGTTTTTT. Protein product: CASILQGAANEKLFF.